The source of this T cell receptor (beta chain) is a study of shared clonotypes between healthy human individuals. The V end lost 0 bases, the J end lost 5 bases, and 7 bases lay between the germline ends. Germline CDR1 is SGDLS and CDR2 is YYNGEE. The CDR3 spans 13 residues. Findings of the study overall: Non-shared clonotypes were found to have lower generation probabilities than the clonotypes that were shared by all four of the sorted-subset donors.

All donors qualified as healthy HIV-negative adults and had experienced no recent acute infections or vaccinations. Clones were sequenced by immunoSEQ multiplex PCR, and TCRdb holds only the in-frame ones, with some missing. This repertoire shows approximately 1.1 million clones, 75% to 80% found once; its top ten account for under 0.6%. About this clone: The antigen remains unidentified. This CDR3 is also generated by other DNA sequences in the sample.

The receptor's source is a man aged 18 to 29 in good health. Some clones in this sample may be carry-over from other donors' samples. The sequenced sample consisted of memory CD4+ T cells from PBMCs. Subset noted: CD45RA-negative fraction. The rearrangement joins TRBV9 to TRBJ2-3; perhaps TRBD2 as D (5 bases). The CDR3 here is CASSVAGGDTQYF. The CDR3 bases are TGTGCCAGCAGCGTAGCAGGAGGAGATACGCAGTATTTT.